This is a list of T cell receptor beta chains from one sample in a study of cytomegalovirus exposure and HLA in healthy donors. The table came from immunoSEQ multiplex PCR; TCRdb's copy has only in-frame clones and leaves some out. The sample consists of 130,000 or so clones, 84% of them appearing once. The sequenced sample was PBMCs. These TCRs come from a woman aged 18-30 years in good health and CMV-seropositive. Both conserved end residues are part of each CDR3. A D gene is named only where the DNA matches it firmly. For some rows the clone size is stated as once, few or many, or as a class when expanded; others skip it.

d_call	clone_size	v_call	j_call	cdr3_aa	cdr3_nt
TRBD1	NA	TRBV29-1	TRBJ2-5	CSVESRAGGTQYF	TGCAGCGTTGAATCCAGGGCAGGGGGGACCCAGTACTTC
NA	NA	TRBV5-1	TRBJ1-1	CASSLAGTAEGTEAFF	TGCGCCAGCAGCTTGGCTGGAACGGCTGAGGGCACTGAAGCTTTCTTT
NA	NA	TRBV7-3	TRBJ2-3	CASSLPGLKQYF	TGTGCCAGCAGCTTACCGGGGTTGAAGCAGTATTTT
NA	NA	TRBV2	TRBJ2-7	CASSVGGPYEQYF	TGTGCCAGCAGTGTGGGGGGGCCCTACGAGCAGTACTTC
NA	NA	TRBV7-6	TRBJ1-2	CASSLRGPYGYTF	TGTGCCAGCAGCTTAAGGGGCCCCTATGGCTACACCTTC
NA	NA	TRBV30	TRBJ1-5	CAWRGRDNQPQHF	TGTGCCTGGAGAGGACGGGACAATCAGCCCCAGCATTTT
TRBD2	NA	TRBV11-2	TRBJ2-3	CASSLGLAGFTDTQYF	TGTGCCAGCAGCTTGGGACTAGCGGGGTTCACAGATACGCAGTATTTT
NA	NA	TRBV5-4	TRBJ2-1	CASTGDSYNEQFF	TGTGCCAGCACGGGGGACTCCTACAATGAGCAGTTCTTC
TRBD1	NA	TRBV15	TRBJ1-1	CATSGRDRLQGTEAFF	TGTGCCACCAGCGGCCGGGACAGGCTTCAGGGCACTGAAGCTTTCTTT
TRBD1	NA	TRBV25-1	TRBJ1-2	CASSHWDRGDYGYTF	TGTGCCAGCAGCCACTGGGACAGGGGGGACTATGGCTACACCTTC
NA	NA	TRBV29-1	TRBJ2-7	CSAGSGAYEQYF	TGCAGCGCGGGCTCGGGAGCCTACGAGCAGTACTTC
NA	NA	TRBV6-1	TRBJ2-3	CASSDRDFSTDTQYF	TGTGCCAGCAGTGACAGGGACTTTAGCACAGATACGCAGTATTTT
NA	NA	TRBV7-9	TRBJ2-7	CASSLGTGPAGYYEQYF	TGTGCCAGCAGCTTAGGGACCGGGCCGGCGGGGTACTACGAGCAGTACTTC
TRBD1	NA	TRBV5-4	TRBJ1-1	CATYRGPFTEAFF	TGTGCCACGTACAGGGGACCTTTCACTGAAGCTTTCTTT
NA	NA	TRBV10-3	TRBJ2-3	CAISEQGRGGTDTQYF	TGTGCCATCAGTGAGCAGGGGAGGGGCGGGACAGATACGCAGTATTTT
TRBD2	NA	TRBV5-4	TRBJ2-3	CASRPIGGLAGDATDTQYF	TGTGCCAGCAGACCTATCGGGGGACTAGCGGGGGACGCAACAGATACGCAGTATTTT
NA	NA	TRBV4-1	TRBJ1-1	CASSQGGAGENTEAFF	TGCGCCAGCAGCCAAGGGGGAGCGGGGGAGAACACTGAAGCTTTCTTT
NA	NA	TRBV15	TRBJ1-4	CATSRGGGGEKLFF	TGTGCCACCAGCAGAGGAGGGGGAGGGGAAAAACTGTTTTTT
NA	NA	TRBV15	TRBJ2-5	CATSVGTGMQTPYF	TGTGCCACCAGCGTCGGGACTGGGATGCAGACCCCGTACTTC
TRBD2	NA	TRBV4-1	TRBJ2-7	CASSQDPSGGEEQYF	TGCGCCAGCAGCCAAGATCCTAGCGGGGGGGAAGAGCAGTACTTC
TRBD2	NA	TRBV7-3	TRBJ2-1	CASSFGAGGYHEQFF	TGTGCCAGCAGCTTTGGAGCGGGGGGGTATCATGAGCAGTTCTTC
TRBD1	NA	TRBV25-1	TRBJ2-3	CASSAGTGEDTDTQYF	TGTGCCAGCAGTGCCGGGACAGGGGAAGACACAGATACGCAGTATTTT
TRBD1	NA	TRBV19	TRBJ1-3	CASSIDPGQVLSGNTIYF	TGTGCCAGTAGTATAGATCCCGGACAGGTTCTCTCTGGAAACACCATATATTTT
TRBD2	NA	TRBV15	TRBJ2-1	CATSRDLGRGENNEQFF	TGTGCCACCAGCAGAGATCTAGGGCGGGGGGAGAACAATGAGCAGTTCTTC
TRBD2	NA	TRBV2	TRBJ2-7	CASWALAEGSYEQYF	TGTGCCAGCTGGGCACTAGCGGAGGGGTCCTACGAGCAGTACTTC
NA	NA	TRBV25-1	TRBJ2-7	CASSARQNSYEQYF	TGTGCCAGCAGTGCGAGACAGAACTCCTACGAGCAGTACTTC
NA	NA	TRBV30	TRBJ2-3	CAWSQTDTQYF	TGTGCCTGGAGTCAGACAGATACGCAGTATTTT
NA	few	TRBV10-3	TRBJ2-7	CATSPVEANEQYF	TGTGCCACCTCCCCAGTGGAGGCGAACGAGCAGTACTTC
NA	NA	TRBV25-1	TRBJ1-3	CASSEYFQGSSGNTIYF	TGTGCCAGCAGTGAATATTTTCAGGGATCCTCTGGAAACACCATATATTTT
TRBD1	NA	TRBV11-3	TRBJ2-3	CASSFGGGTGVDTQYF	TGTGCCAGCAGCTTCGGGGGTGGGACAGGGGTGGATACGCAGTATTTT
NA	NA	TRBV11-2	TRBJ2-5	CASSVQGQETQYF	TGTGCCAGCAGCGTACAGGGTCAAGAGACCCAGTACTTC
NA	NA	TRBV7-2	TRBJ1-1	CASSFAGRLNTEAFF	TGTGCCAGCAGCTTTGCAGGGCGGTTGAACACTGAAGCTTTCTTT
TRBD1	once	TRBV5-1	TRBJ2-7	CASSSWTGPYEQYF	TGCGCCAGCAGCTCCTGGACAGGGCCCTACGAGCAGTACTTC
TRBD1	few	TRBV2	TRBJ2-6	CASSEPAGTGDSGANVLTF	TGTGCCAGCAGTGAGCCCGCCGGGACAGGGGACTCTGGGGCCAACGTCCTGACTTTC
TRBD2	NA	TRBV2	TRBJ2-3	CASSGGRFGTSGLTDTQYF	TGTGCCAGCAGTGGCGGGAGGTTTGGGACTAGCGGTCTCACAGATACGCAGTATTTT
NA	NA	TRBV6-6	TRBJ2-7	CASSIGVGEQYF	TGTGCCAGTTCTATAGGGGTAGGCGAGCAGTACTTC
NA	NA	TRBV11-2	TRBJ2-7	CASSLDIGLYEQYF	TGTGCCAGCAGCTTAGATATTGGCCTCTACGAGCAGTACTTC
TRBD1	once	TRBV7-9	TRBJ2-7	CASSFDRGLDEQYF	TGTGCCAGCAGCTTTGACAGGGGGCTCGACGAGCAGTACTTC
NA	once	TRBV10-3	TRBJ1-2	CAITPGGPPGYTF	TGTGCCATCACCCCCGGGGGGCCCCCAGGCTACACCTTC
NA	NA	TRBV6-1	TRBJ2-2	CASSEAPDSSGELFF	TGTGCCAGCAGTGAAGCTCCGGACAGTTCCGGGGAGCTGTTTTTT
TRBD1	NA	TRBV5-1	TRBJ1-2	CASSSGDREESGYTF	TGCGCCAGCAGCTCGGGGGACAGGGAGGAGAGTGGCTACACCTTC
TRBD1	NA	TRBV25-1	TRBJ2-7	CASSELGQGTYEQYF	TGTGCCAGCAGTGAACTTGGACAGGGAACCTACGAGCAGTACTTC
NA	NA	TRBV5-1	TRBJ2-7	CASSLEAGLTYEQYF	TGCGCCAGCAGCTTGGAGGCAGGTCTCACCTACGAGCAGTACTTC
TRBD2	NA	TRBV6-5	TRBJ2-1	CASSSPSGGANEQFF	TGTGCCAGCAGTTCTCCTAGCGGGGGTGCAAATGAGCAGTTCTTC
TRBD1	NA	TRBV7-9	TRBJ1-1	CASSGYGTGGMNTEAFF	TGTGCCAGCAGCGGCTATGGGACAGGGGGCATGAACACTGAAGCTTTCTTT
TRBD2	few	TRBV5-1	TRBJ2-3	CASSLVPLAGGRTDTQYF	TGCGCCAGCAGCTTGGTCCCACTAGCGGGGGGCCGCACAGATACGCAGTATTTT
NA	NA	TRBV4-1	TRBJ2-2	CASGHLNRGVNTGELFF	TGCGCCAGCGGCCATCTCAACCGCGGAGTTAACACCGGGGAGCTGTTTTTT
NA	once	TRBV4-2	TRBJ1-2	CASSQDLGTGQGYTF	TGTGCCAGCAGCCAAGATCTTGGTACGGGACAAGGCTACACCTTC
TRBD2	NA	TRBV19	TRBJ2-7	CASSIAGASAYEQYF	TGTGCCAGTAGTATTGCGGGAGCTAGCGCTTACGAGCAGTACTTC
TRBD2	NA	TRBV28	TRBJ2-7	CASSPSGGAPEQYF	TGTGCCAGCAGCCCTAGCGGGGGGGCCCCCGAGCAGTACTTC
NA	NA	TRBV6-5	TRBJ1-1	CASSYSGALENTEAFF	TGTGCCAGCAGTTATTCAGGGGCTTTAGAGAACACTGAAGCTTTCTTT
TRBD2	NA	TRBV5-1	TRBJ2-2	CASSLELAGRYTGELFF	TGCGCCAGCAGCTTGGAACTAGCGGGGAGGTACACCGGGGAGCTGTTTTTT
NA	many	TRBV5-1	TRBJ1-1	CASSQGGPTNTEAFF	TGCGCCAGCAGCCAAGGGGGACCGACAAACACTGAAGCTTTCTTT
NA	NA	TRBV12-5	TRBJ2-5	CASGDFRGPQETQYF	TGTGCTAGTGGGGATTTCAGGGGCCCTCAAGAGACCCAGTACTTC
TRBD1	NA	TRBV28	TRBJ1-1	CASSLTQGADTEAFF	TGTGCCAGCAGTTTGACCCAGGGGGCCGACACTGAAGCTTTCTTT
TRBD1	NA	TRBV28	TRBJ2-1	CASSHMRQGNNEQFF	TGTGCCAGCAGTCACATGAGACAGGGAAACAATGAGCAGTTCTTC